The present TCR beta chain was sequenced within a study of T-cell reconstitution after alpha-beta-depleted transplantation in children (dated by TCRdb to the mid-2010s). For the wider study: The study quantitatively tracked T-cell immune reconstitution after TCRalphabeta/CD19-depleted allogeneic hematopoietic cell transplantation in children using TCR repertoire profiling.

Library prep was done by PCR. The sample was run on an Illumina HiSeq 2500. Molecular barcoding was employed in the preparation of TCR libraries, with unique molecular identifiers being used to normalize TCRbeta repertoire quantification. TCRdb reprocessing: public reads trimmed at Q25 with fastp, clones called with MiXCR, in-frame beta chains kept. Rows are combined by CDR3 protein, so each entry shows the most common genes and DNA. Across this sample there are 420,000 or so distinct CDR3 sequences, with roughly a tenth seen only once. Clones ranked in the top ten supply 5% to 6.5% of the sample. The CDR3 spans 16 residues, from the cysteine through the phenylalanine. The retained sequence is limited to the CDR3, 48 bases, with the frame set at the first base. The germline V gene (reference sequence) gives CDR1 as LGHDT and CDR2 as YNNKEL. In the case of this clonotype: The antigen this receptor binds is unknown. Germline is not matched at one junction end, which may reflect a read error.

The rearranged segments are TRBV3-1 and TRBJ2-7; 11 bases in the middle match TRBD2. The sequence was collected from a human donor who donated a stem cell graft to a child with acute myeloid leukemia. Sequences were derived from PBMCs from the stem cell graft donor, sampled from the stem cell graft. The bases read TGTGCCTGCAGCCTCTACACTAGCGGGAGTTTGTACGAGCAGTACTTC. It codes for CACSLYTSGSLYEQYF.